This T cell receptor beta chain was retrieved from a study of blood T cell repertoires in COVID-19. Methods used by the authors: Estimation of nucleated cell counts was performed using reference gene primer amplification. Sequencing used immunoSEQ multiplex PCR; TCRdb keeps in-frame clones, though not all of them. From that table come the V and J calls and clone size; the DNA was used to work out D and trimming. The sample consists of about 54,000 clones, 90% of them appearing once. This CDR3 region has 11 residues. Looked up from germline, CDR1 is SGHTA and CDR2 is FQGTGA. The V and J ends lost 5 bases and 9 bases, in that order; junction bases with no gene match: 1.

The TCR sequence derives from a woman between 35 and 50 years old with active COVID-19. The chain combines TRBV7-3 with TRBJ2-1; 7 bases are shared with TRBD2. Sequenced: peripheral blood. Here the CDR3 reads CASSASGEQFF. CDR3 nucleotides: TGTGCCAGCAGCGCTAGCGGTGAGCAGTTCTTC.